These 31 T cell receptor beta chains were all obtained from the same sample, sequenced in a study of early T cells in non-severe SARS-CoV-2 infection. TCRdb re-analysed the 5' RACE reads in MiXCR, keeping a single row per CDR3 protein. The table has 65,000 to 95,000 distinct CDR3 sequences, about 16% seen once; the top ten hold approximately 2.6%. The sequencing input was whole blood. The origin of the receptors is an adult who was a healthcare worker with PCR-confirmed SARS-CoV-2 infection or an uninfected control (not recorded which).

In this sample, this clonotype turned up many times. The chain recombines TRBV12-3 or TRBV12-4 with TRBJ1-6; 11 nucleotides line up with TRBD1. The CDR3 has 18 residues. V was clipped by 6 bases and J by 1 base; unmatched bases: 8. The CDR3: CASSLLGTGGSYNSPLHF. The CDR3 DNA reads TGTGCCAGCAGCCTCCTCGGGACAGGGGGTTCCTATAATTCACCCCTCCACTTT.

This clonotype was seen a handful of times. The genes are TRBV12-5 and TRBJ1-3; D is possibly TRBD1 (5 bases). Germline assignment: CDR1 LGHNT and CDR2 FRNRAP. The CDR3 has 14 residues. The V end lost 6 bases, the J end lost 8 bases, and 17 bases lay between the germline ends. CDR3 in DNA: TGTGCTAGTGGACCCGGGACCTATGGTGACACCATATATTTT. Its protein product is CASGPGTYGDTIYF. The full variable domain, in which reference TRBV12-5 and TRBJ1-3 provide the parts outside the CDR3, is DARVTQTPRHKVTEMGQEVTMRCQPILGHNTVFWYRQTMMQGLELLAYFRNRAPLDDSGMPKDRFSAEMPDATLATLKIQPSEPRDSAVYFCASGPGTYGDTIYFGEGSWLTVV.

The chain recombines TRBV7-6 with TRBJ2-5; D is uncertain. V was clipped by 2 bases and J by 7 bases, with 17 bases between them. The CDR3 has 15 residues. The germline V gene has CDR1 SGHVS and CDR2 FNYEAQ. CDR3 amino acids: CASSLLPTLMGTQYF. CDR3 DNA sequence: TGTGCCAGCAGCTTACTCCCAACGCTAATGGGGACCCAGTACTTC. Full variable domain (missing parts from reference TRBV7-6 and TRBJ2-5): GAGVSQSPRYKVTKRGQDVALRCDPISGHVSLYWYRQALGQGPEFLTYFNYEAQQDKSGLPNDRFSAERPEGSISTLTIQRTEQRDSAMYRCASSLLPTLMGTQYFGPGTRLLVL.

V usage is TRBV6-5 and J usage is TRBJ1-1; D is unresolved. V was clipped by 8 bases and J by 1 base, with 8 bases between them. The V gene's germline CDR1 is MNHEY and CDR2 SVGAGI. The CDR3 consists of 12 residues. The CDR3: CASWRGNTEAFF. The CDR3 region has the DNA TGTGCCAGCTGGAGAGGGAACACTGAAGCTTTCTTT.

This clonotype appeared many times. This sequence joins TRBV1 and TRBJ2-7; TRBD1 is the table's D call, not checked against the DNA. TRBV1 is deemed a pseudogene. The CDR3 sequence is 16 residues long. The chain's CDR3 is CTSSQTRDRAGYEQYF. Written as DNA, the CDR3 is TGCACCAGCAGCCAAACTCGGGACAGGGCAGGCTACGAGCAGTACTTC.

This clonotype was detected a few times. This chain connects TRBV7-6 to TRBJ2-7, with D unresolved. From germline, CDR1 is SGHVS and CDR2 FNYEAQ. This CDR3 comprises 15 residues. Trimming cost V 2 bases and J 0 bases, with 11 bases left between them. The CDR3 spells CASSLSHSDSYEQYF. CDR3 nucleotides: TGTGCCAGCAGCTTATCCCACTCCGACTCCTACGAGCAGTACTTC.

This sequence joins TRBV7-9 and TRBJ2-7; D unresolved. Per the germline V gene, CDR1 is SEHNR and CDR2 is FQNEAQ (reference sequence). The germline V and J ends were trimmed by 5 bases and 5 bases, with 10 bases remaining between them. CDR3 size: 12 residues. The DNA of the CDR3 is TGTGCCAGCAGCACACAATCCAACGAGCAGTACTTC. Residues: CASSTQSNEQYF.

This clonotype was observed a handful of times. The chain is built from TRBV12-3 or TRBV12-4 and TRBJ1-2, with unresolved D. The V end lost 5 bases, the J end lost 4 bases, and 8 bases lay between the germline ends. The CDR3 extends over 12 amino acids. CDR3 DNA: TGTGCCAGCAGTATACCATCCTATGGCTACACCTTC. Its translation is CASSIPSYGYTF.

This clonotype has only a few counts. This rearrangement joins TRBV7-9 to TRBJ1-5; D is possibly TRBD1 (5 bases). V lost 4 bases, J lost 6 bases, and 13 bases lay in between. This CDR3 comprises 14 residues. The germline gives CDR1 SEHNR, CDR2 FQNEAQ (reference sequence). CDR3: CASSSSGPPQPQHF. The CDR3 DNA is TGTGCCAGCAGCTCTTCGGGGCCGCCTCAGCCCCAGCATTTT. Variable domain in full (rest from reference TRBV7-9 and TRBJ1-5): DTGVSQNPRHKITKRGQNVTFRCDPISEHNRLYWYRQTLGQGPEFLTYFQNEAQLEKSRLLSDRFSAERPKGSFSTLEIQRTEQGDSAMYLCASSSSGPPQPQHFGDGTRLSIL.

The CDR3 nucleotides are TGTGCCAGCAGCTCTTTGAGCTACTCCTACGAGCAGTACTTC. Protein sequence: CASSSLSYSYEQYF. This sequence joins TRBV7-2 and TRBJ2-7; D call uncertain. The V and J ends lost 4 bases and 0 bases respectively, with 10 bases between them. The CDR3 runs to 14 residues. Germline-derived CDR1 and CDR2 are SGHTA and FQGNSA.

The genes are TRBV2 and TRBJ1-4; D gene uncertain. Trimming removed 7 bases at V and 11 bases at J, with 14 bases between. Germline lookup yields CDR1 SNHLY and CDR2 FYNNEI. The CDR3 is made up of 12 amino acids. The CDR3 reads CASTPVLGKLFF. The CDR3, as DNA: TGTGCCAGCACCCCAGTACTGGGGAAACTGTTTTTT.

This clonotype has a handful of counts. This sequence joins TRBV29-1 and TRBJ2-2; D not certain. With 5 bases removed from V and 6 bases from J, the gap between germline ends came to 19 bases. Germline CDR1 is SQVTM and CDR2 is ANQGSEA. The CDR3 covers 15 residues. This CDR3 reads CSVPHSSLVAGELFF. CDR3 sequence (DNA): TGCAGCGTTCCCCATTCTTCCCTGGTCGCCGGGGAGCTGTTTTTT.

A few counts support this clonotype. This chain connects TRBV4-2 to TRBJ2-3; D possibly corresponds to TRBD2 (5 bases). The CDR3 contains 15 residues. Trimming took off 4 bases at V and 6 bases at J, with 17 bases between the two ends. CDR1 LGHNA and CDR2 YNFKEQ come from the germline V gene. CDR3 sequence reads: CASSPRSGASDTQYF. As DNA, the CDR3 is TGTGCCAGCAGCCCCCGGAGCGGCGCGAGTGATACGCAGTATTTT.

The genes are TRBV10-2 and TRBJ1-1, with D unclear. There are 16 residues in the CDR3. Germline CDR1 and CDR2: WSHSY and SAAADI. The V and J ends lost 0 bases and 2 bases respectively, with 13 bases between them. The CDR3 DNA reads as TGCGCCAGCAGTGAGTCGAGACCGGGAGGAAACACTGAAGCTTTCTTT. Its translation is CASSESRPGGNTEAFF.

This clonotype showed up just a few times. The CDR3 nucleotides read TGTGCCAGCAGTTTCTCAATGACGAACACTGAAGCTTTCTTT. Protein sequence: CASSFSMTNTEAFF. The rearrangement links TRBV12-3 or TRBV12-4 to TRBJ1-1; D call uncertain. Between the trimmed V and J ends, which lost 3 bases and 1 base, there was a span of 9 bases. CDR3 length equals 14 residues.

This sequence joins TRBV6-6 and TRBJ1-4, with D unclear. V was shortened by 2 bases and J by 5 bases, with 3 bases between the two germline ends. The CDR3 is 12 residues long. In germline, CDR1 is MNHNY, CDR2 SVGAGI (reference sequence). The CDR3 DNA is TGTGCCAGCAGTTACCCCAATGAAAAACTGTTTTTT. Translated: CASSYPNEKLFF.

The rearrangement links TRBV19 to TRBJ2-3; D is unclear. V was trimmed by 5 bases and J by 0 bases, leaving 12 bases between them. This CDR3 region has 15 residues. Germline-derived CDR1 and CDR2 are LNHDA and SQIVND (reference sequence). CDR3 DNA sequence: TGTGCCAGTAGTTTGACAAGAGCTAGCACAGATACGCAGTATTTT. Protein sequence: CASSLTRASTDTQYF.

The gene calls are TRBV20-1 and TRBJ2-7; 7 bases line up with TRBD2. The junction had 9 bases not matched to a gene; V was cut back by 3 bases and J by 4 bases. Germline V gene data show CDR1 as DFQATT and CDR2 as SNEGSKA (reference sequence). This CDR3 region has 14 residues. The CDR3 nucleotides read TGCAGTGCTAGTAGGCTAGCGGCTCAATACGAGCAGTACTTC. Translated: CSASRLAAQYEQYF.

The CDR3 loop reads CSVHGGGNQPQHF. The CDR3, as DNA: TGCAGCGTCCACGGCGGAGGCAATCAGCCCCAGCATTTT. This chain connects TRBV29-1 to TRBJ1-5, with no clear D. Per germline, CDR1 SQVTM and CDR2 ANQGSEA. Trimming removed 6 bases at V and 2 bases at J, with 11 bases between. This CDR3 spans 13 amino acids.

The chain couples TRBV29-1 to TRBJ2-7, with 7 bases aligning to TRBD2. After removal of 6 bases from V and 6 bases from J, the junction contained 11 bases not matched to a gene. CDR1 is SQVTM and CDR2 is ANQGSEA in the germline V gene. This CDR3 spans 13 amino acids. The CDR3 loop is CSVEGLTAFEQYF. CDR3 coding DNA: TGCAGCGTCGAGGGACTAACGGCCTTCGAGCAGTACTTC.

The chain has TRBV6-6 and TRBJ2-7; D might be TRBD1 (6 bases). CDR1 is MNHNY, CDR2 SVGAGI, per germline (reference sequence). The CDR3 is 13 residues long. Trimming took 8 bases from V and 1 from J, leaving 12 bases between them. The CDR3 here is CASGGPFSYEQYF. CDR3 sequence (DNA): TGTGCCAGCGGGGGCCCGTTTTCCTACGAGCAGTACTTC.

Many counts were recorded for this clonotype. CDR3 sequence (DNA): TGTGCCAGCAGTTTATCGGTAGGGCCTCAACCGTCTAACTATGGCTACACCTTC. It translates to CASSLSVGPQPSNYGYTF. This rearrangement joins TRBV27 to TRBJ1-2; D is undetermined. Germline CDR1 MNHEY, CDR2 SMNVEV (reference sequence). Trimming removed 0 bases from V and 0 bases from J, with 17 bases in between. The CDR3 length is 18 residues.

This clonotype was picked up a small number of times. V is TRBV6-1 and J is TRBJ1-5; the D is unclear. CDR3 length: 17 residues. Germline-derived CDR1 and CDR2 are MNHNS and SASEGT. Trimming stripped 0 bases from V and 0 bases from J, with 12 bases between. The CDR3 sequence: CASSEAIRIYSNQPQHF. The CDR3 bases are TGTGCCAGCAGTGAAGCGATCCGGATTTATAGCAATCAGCCCCAGCATTTT.

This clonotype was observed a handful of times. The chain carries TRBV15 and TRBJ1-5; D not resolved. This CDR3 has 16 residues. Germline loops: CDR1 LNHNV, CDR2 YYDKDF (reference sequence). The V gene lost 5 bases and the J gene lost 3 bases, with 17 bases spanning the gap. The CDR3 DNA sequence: TGTGCCACCAGCGGTGGTCCTAATCGCCTCAATCAGCCCCAGCATTTT. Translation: CATSGGPNRLNQPQHF.

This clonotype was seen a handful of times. The CDR3, as DNA: TGTGCCAGCAGTGAAGGCGGGCGCCCCGGCTTGAGGGACGAGCAGTACTTC. Protein product: CASSEGGRPGLRDEQYF. The chain links TRBV25-1 to TRBJ2-7; TRBD2 might be the D (5 bases). Between the trimmed V and J ends, which lost 2 bases and 5 bases, there was a span of 22 bases. The CDR3 is 17 amino acids. Per the germline V gene, CDR1 is MGHDK and CDR2 is SYGVNS.

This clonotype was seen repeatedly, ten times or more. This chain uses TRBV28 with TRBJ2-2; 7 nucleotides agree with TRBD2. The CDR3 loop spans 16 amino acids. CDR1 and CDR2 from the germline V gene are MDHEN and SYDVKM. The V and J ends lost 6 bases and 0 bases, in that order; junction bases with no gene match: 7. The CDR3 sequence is CASRPAGIANTGELFF. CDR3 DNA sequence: TGTGCCAGCAGGCCAGCGGGGATAGCGAACACCGGGGAGCTGTTTTTT. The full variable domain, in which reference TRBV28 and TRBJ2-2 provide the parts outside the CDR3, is DVKVTQSSRYLVKRTGEKVFLECVQDMDHENMFWYRQDPGLGLRLIYFSYDVKMKEKGDIPEGYSVSREKKERFSLILESASTNQTSMYLCASRPAGIANTGELFFGEGSRLTVL.

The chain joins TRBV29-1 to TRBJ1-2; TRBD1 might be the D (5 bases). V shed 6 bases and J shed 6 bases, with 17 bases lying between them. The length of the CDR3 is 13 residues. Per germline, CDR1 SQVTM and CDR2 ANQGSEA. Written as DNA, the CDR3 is TGCAGCGTCGTCAGGGACTTGATTGATGGCTACACCTTC. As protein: CSVVRDLIDGYTF.

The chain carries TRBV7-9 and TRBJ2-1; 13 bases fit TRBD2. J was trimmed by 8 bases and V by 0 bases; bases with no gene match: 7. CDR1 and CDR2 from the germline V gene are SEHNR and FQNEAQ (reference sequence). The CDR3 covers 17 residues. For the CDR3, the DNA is TGTGCCAGCAGCTTAGCCCGCGGGACTAGCGGGATCCATGAGCAGTTCTTC. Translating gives CASSLARGTSGIHEQFF. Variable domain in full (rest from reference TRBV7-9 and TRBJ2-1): DTGVSQNPRHKITKRGQNVTFRCDPISEHNRLYWYRQTLGQGPEFLTYFQNEAQLEKSRLLSDRFSAERPKGSFSTLEIQRTEQGDSAMYLCASSLARGTSGIHEQFFGPGTRLTVL.

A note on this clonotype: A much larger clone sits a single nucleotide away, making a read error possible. DNA of the CDR3: TGTGCCAGCAGCCCAATAACGGGAAGTGTCTACGAGCAGTACTTC. Its protein is CASSPITGSVYEQYF. The chain is built from TRBV27 and TRBJ2-7; D possibly corresponds to TRBD2 (5 bases). CDR1 and CDR2 from the germline V gene are MNHEY and SMNVEV (reference sequence). V was shortened by 6 bases and J by 3 bases, with 18 bases between the two germline ends. The CDR3 is made up of 15 amino acids.

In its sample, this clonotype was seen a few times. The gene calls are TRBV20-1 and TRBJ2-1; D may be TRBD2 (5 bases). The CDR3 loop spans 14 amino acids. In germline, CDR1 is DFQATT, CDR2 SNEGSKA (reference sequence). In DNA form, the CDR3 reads TGCAGCCTAGGCGGCGGGCCTTCCTACAATGAGCAGTTCTTC. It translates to CSLGGGPSYNEQFF.

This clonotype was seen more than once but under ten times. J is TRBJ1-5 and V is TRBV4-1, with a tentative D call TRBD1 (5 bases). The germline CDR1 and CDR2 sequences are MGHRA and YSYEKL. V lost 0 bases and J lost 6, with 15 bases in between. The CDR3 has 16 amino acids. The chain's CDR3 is CASSQEGRGGSQPQHF. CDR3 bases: TGCGCCAGCAGCCAAGAAGGGAGGGGAGGTAGTCAGCCCCAGCATTTT.